This TCR beta chain stems from a study of early T cells in non-severe SARS-CoV-2 infection (dated by TCRdb to 2020 to 2022). Regarding the study in general: Bulk RNA from unsorted whole blood was used for TCR sequencing, so alpha and beta chains could not be paired. What the research found in general, with its limitations: VDJdb matching was skewed toward anti-spike CD8 responses and likely underestimated virus-specific expansions by missing private and CD4 specificities.

Ten or more counts support this clonotype. It lacks a known antigen. Per-base quality was not reported, and no clone a single base away is much larger than it. V sheds 4 bases and J sheds 5 bases, leaving 20 bases between their ends. The cysteine opens and the phenylalanine closes a CDR3 of 16 amino acids. The entry retains the CDR3 DNA only, 48 bases that are in frame from base 1. According to the germline V gene, CDR1 reads SQVTM and CDR2 reads ANQGSEA. Set within a cohort of healthcare workers in London, UK, this nested case-control study involved weekly PCR testing of nasopharyngeal swabs along with blood sampling. Between 23 and 31 March 2020, the week of the UK lockdown, healthcare workers were enrolled and then followed up weekly for as long as 16 weeks. Libraries came from 5' RACE. The sample was run on a NextSeq 500. The TCR library protocol attached unique molecular identifiers to individual cDNA molecules to correct for sequencing error and PCR bias. Both TCR alpha and beta chains were sequenced, and tight co-correlation was observed between alpha and beta sequence abundances in each sample. The source study handled its data this way. Decombinator V4 was used to perform V gene, J gene and CDR3 annotation of TCR sequences. TCRs were defined as expanded if a significant change between any two time points was detected under a Poisson model with p below 0.0001. Abundances of TCRs were expressed as counts per million after normalisation to the total number of TCRs sequenced in each sample. TRAV1-2 paired with TRAJ12, TRAJ20 or TRAJ33 defined MAIT TCRs, while TRAV10 paired with TRAJ18 defined iNKT TCRs. VDJdb, accessed 1 November 2021, was searched for CMV, EBV and SARS-CoV-2 annotated TCRs, with TCRs annotated for multiple antigens excluded. TCRdb reran the public reads through fastp at Q25 and MiXCR, keeping productive beta chains. CDR3 protein duplicates are merged, each entry listing the most common genes and DNA. None of the V and J calls come from the authors' own analysis; TCRdb made them. This sample gives 20,000 to 25,000 distinct CDR3 sequences in total; 4.5% to 7% of them show up just once. Roughly 2.5% of the sample comes from the top ten.

This receptor was identified in an adult who was a healthcare worker with PCR-confirmed SARS-CoV-2 infection or an uninfected control (not recorded which). Rearrangement joined TRBV29-1 to TRBJ2-2, with TRBD2 tentatively as D gene (6 bases match). Sequenced material: whole blood. The DNA sequence follows: TGCAGCGTTGGTGGTAGCGGTCCCCGAGGAACCGGGGAGCTGTTTTTT. The translation is CSVGGSGPRGTGELFF.